Following are 18 T cell receptor beta chains from one sample sequenced in a study of cytomegalovirus exposure and HLA in healthy donors. The primer mix had 60 Vbeta and 13 Jbeta primers. Sequencing was performed with immunoSEQ multiplex PCR; in TCRdb, only in-frame clones are kept and a portion is missing. The table includes 110,000 to 150,000 clones, about 80% detected once. Input material: PBMCs. The origin of the receptors is a man in his forties or fifties in good health and CMV-seropositive.

The chain is built from TRBV30 and TRBJ2-1; the match to TRBD2 covers 9 bases. Germline lookup yields CDR1 GTSNPN and CDR2 SVGIG (reference sequence). The junction had 9 bases not matched to a gene; V was cut back by 5 bases and J by 4 bases. The CDR3 is made up of 15 amino acids. The CDR3 nucleotides are TGTGCCTGGTCAATCGGGACTAGCAGATACAATGAGCAGTTCTTC. Its translation is CAWSIGTSRYNEQFF.

The genes are TRBV18 and TRBJ1-5; TRBD1 agrees at 10 bases. Germline CDR1 KGHSH, CDR2 LQKENI. The V segment lost 2 bases and the J segment 2 bases; nucleotides outside the gene matches: 12. The CDR3 totals 19 residues. CDR3 nucleotides: TGTGCCAGCTCACCAGGGACCCGGGACAGGGGAGTTCGCAATCAGCCCCAGCATTTT. Protein: CASSPGTRDRGVRNQPQHF.

The chain couples TRBV5-1 to TRBJ1-3; D unresolved. The CDR3 runs to 16 residues. Germline CDR1 is SGHRS and CDR2 is YFSETQ. V shed 4 bases and J shed 1 base, with 15 bases lying between them. The CDR3 loop reads CASSALGSRSGNTIYF. The CDR3 DNA follows: TGCGCCAGCAGCGCCTTAGGGAGCCGATCTGGAAACACCATATATTTT.

The chain carries TRBV10-3 and TRBJ2-5; D might be TRBD1 (6 bases). Per the germline V gene, CDR1 is ENHRY and CDR2 is SYGVKD. CDR3 length: 14 amino acids. The V gene lost 2 bases and the J gene lost 4 bases, with 11 bases spanning the gap. The CDR3 here is CAISENRVTETQYF. Here the CDR3 DNA reads TGTGCCATCAGTGAGAACAGGGTGACAGAGACCCAGTACTTC.

This chain links TRBV5-1 with TRBJ2-7; D is perhaps TRBD1 (6 bases). V lost 4 bases and J 0 bases, leaving 14 bases between the germline ends. There are 15 residues in the CDR3. Germline V gene data show CDR1 as SGHRS and CDR2 as YFSETQ. CDR3 sequence reads: CASSRGTTSSYEQYF. CDR3 in DNA: TGCGCCAGCAGCCGAGGGACAACCAGCTCCTACGAGCAGTACTTC.

The chain joins TRBV9 to TRBJ2-5; 10 nucleotides match TRBD2. V shed 0 bases and J 3 bases; nucleotides not matched to a gene: 2. Germline V gives CDR1 SGDLS, CDR2 YYNGEE. This CDR3 contains 15 residues. Here the CDR3 reads CASSVVSGGKETQYF. The CDR3, as DNA: TGTGCCAGCAGCGTAGTTAGCGGGGGGAAAGAGACCCAGTACTTC.

The V and J genes are TRBV9 and TRBJ2-7, with 10 bases that match TRBD2. This CDR3 spans 16 amino acids. Germline assignment: CDR1 SGDLS and CDR2 YYNGEE. Trimming took 4 bases from V and 4 from J; bases not matched to a gene: 11. In DNA, the CDR3 is TGTGCCAGCAGCCCTCGAGGAGCGGGAGGGGGGTACGAGCAGTACTTC. Protein: CASSPRGAGGGYEQYF.

The V gene is TRBV5-4, the J gene TRBJ1-2, with TRBD1 as a possible D gene (5 bases). Germline V gene lookup returns CDR1 SGHNT and CDR2 YYREEE (reference sequence). The germline V and J ends were trimmed by 3 bases and 7 bases, with 16 bases remaining between them. CDR3 length equals 14 residues. CDR3 region: CASSSSGRVGGYTF. Here the CDR3 DNA reads TGTGCCAGCAGCTCCTCCGGCAGGGTTGGTGGCTACACCTTC.

This rearrangement joins TRBV18 to TRBJ2-7; no firm D call. Trimming shortened V by 2 bases and J by 3 bases, and 8 bases separated the two germline ends. CDR1 and CDR2 from the germline V gene are KGHSH and LQKENI. The CDR3 totals 13 residues. CDR3 DNA sequence: TGTGCCAGCTCACCAAACTACTTCTACGAGCAGTACTTC. Translated, it gives CASSPNYFYEQYF.

The chain has TRBV19 and TRBJ2-2; D might be TRBD2 (6 bases). V lost 6 bases to trimming and J lost 8 bases, with 16 bases between them. The CDR3 loop spans 14 amino acids. CDR1 is LNHDA and CDR2 is SQIVND in the germline V gene (reference sequence). The CDR3, as DNA: TGTGCCAGTAGCCCTTCGACCCGGGAGGGGGAGCTGTTTTTT. Translated, it gives CASSPSTREGELFF. Drawing the rest from reference TRBV19 and TRBJ2-2, the complete variable domain is DGGITQSPKYLFRKEGQNVTLSCEQNLNHDAMYWYRQDPGQGLRLIYYSQIVNDFQKGDIAEGYSVSREKKESFPLTVTSAQKNPTAFYLCASSPSTREGELFFGEGSRLTVL.

The chain combines TRBV4-3 with TRBJ2-1, with 9 bases that match TRBD2. The CDR3 runs 15 residues. V shed 4 bases, J shed 3 bases, and the junction held 4 bases outside the gene matches. The germline V gene has CDR1 LGHNA and CDR2 YSLEER. Here the CDR3 reads CASSPGLASYNEQFF. Written as DNA, the CDR3 is TGCGCCAGCAGCCCGGGACTAGCAAGCTACAATGAGCAGTTCTTC.

The V call is TRBV11-3, the J call TRBJ1-2, with 9 bases lining up with TRBD1. The CDR3 covers 17 residues. The trim removed 1 base at V and 4 bases at J, leaving 10 bases unmatched. The germline gives CDR1 SGHNT, CDR2 YENEEA. The DNA for the CDR3 is TGTGCCAGCAGCTTAGGTCCAGCGGGACAGGGATTCTATGGCTACACCTTC. As protein: CASSLGPAGQGFYGYTF.

Of note for this clone: At one end the junction does not follow the germline gene, possibly because of a read error. The chain recombines TRBV7-9 with TRBJ2-6, with TRBD2 as a possible D gene (6 bases). CDR3 size: 16 residues. CDR1 SEHNR and CDR2 FQNEAQ come from the germline V gene (reference sequence). CDR3 nucleotide sequence: TGTGCCGGCAGCTTAGGGGACGGGACTCGTTCCAACGTCCTGACTTTC. Residues: CAGSLGDGTRSNVLTF.

This chain joins TRBV6-5 and TRBJ2-5; D is possibly TRBD1 (6 bases). The CDR3 loop spans 14 amino acids. CDR1 and CDR2 from the germline V gene are MNHEY and SVGAGI. Between the trimmed V and J ends, which lost 5 bases and 4 bases, there was a span of 14 bases. This chain's CDR3 is CASSPQQGLETQYF. The CDR3 nucleotides are TGTGCCAGCAGTCCCCAACAGGGCTTAGAGACCCAGTACTTC.

The chain uses TRBV6-5 and TRBJ2-5; no firm D call. CDR3 size: 12 residues. Germline lookup yields CDR1 MNHEY and CDR2 SVGAGI. Trimming stripped 4 bases from V and 7 bases from J, with 10 bases between. The CDR3 DNA reads as TGTGCCAGCAGTTTTTCAGCAGGGACCCAGTACTTC. Translated, it gives CASSFSAGTQYF.

The chain carries TRBV19 and TRBJ1-4; 8 nucleotides agree with TRBD1. This CDR3 has 12 amino acids. V dropped 10 bases and J dropped 8; count of bases not matched to a gene: 6. Per germline, CDR1 LNHDA and CDR2 SQIVND (reference sequence). CDR3 coding DNA: TGTGCCACCGGACAGGGCGAAGAAAAACTGTTTTTT. Translated, it gives CATGQGEEKLFF.

The V and J genes are TRBV7-8 and TRBJ1-2; D might be TRBD1 (6 bases). This CDR3 contains 15 residues. CDR1 and CDR2 from the germline V gene are SGHVS and FQNEAQ. The V end lost 1 base, the J end lost 3 bases, and 12 bases lay between the germline ends. CDR3 sequence: CASSLVGGLDYGYTF. The CDR3 nucleotides read TGTGCCAGCAGCTTAGTCGGGGGGCTTGACTATGGCTACACCTTC.

The CDR3, as DNA: TGCGCCAGCAGCTTCCAGGGGCCACGGAACACTGAAGCTTTCTTT. Amino acid sequence: CASSFQGPRNTEAFF. V usage is TRBV5-1 and J usage is TRBJ1-1; perhaps TRBD1 as D (6 bases). V was clipped by 2 bases and J by 1 base, with 12 bases between them. The CDR3 is 15 residues long. From germline, CDR1 is SGHRS and CDR2 YFSETQ.